Listed here is a single TCR beta chain. The V gene's germline CDR1 is KGHSH and CDR2 LQKENI. This CDR3 has 15 amino acids. Trimming removed 6 bases at V and 3 bases at J, with 15 bases between. Original handling: The authors estimated nucleated cell counts from reference gene primer amplification. Using immunoSEQ multiplex PCR, the repertoire was profiled, and TCRdb retains in-frame clones only, with some absent. Clone size and the V and J calls come from that table; the DNA yielded D and trimming. The profile shows fewer than 180,000 clones, around 90% of them singletons. These data belong to a study of blood T cell repertoires in COVID-19. Study-wide background: Both acute and convalescent COVID-19 samples were obtained from the United States, Italy and Spain. Sample material is recorded as cDNA or gDNA derived from T cells, B-cell-depleted T cells, or PBMCs.

The sequence was obtained from a woman aged 55-70 years with active or convalescent COVID-19. The genes are TRBV18 and TRBJ1-3; a weak D match, TRBD1 (6 bases). Sequencing was carried out using peripheral blood. In DNA form, the CDR3 reads TGTGCCAGCTCGCCCAACAGGGAAGGTGGAAACACCATATATTTT. This gives the protein CASSPNREGGNTIYF.